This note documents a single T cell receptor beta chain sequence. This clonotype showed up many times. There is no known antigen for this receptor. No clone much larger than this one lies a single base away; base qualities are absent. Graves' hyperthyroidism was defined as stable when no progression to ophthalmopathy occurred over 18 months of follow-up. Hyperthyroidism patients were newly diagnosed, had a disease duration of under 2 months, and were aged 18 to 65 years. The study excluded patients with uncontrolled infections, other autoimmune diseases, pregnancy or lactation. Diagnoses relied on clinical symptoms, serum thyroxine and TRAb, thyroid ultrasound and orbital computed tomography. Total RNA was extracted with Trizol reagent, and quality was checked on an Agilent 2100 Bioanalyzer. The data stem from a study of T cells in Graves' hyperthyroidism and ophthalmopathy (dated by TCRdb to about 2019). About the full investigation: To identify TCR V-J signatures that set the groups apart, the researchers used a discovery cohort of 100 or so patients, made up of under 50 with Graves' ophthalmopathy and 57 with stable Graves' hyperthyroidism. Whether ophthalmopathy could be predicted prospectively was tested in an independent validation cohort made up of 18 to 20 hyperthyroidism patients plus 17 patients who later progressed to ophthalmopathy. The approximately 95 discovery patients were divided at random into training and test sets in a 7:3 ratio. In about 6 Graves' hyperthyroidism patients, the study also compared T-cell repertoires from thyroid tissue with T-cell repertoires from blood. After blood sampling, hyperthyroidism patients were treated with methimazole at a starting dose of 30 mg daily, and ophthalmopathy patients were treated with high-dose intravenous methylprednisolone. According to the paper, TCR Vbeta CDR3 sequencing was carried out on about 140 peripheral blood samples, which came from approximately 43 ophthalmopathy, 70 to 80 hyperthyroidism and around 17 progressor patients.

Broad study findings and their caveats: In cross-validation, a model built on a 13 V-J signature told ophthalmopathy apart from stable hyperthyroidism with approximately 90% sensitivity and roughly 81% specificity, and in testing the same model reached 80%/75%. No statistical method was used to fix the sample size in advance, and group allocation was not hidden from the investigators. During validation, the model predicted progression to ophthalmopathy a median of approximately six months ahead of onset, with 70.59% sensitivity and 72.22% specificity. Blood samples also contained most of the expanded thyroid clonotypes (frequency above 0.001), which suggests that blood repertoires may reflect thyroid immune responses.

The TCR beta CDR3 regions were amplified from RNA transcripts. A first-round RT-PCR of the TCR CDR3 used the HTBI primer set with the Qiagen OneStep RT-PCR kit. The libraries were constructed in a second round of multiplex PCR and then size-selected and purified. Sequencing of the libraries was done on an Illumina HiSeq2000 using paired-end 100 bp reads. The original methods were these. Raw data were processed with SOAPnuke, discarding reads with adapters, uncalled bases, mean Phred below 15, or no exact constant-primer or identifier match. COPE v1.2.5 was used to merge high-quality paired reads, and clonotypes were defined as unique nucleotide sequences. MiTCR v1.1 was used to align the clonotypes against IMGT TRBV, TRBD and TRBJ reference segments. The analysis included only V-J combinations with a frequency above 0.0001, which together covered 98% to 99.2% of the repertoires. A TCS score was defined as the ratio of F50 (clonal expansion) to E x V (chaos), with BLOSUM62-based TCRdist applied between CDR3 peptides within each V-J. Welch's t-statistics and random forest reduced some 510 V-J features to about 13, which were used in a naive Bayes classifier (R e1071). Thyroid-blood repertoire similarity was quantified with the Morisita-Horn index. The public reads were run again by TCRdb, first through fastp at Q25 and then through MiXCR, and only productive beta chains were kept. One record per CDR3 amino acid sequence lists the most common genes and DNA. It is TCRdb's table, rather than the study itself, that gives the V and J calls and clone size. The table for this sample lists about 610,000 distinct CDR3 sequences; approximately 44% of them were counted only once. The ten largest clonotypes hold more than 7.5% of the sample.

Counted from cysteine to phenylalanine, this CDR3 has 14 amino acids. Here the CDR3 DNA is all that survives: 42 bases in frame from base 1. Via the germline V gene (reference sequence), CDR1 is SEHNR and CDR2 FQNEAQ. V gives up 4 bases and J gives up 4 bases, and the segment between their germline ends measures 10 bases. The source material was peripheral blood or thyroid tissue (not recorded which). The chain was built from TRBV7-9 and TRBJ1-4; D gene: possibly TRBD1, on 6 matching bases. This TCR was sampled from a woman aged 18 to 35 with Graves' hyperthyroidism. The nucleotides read TGTGCCAGCAGCTACGGACAGAGTAATGAAAAACTGTTTTTT. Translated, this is CASSYGQSNEKLFF.